In this sample, the clone carrying this T cell receptor (beta chain) turned up a few times. Its specificity is not known. Per germline, CDR1 SGHRS and CDR2 YFSETQ. The CDR3 runs to 15 residues. V lost 0 bases to trimming and J lost 1 base, with 10 bases between them. Profiling relied on immunoSEQ multiplex PCR, and the TCRdb table lists in-frame clones only, not all of them. In the table there are approximately 1,000,000 clones, about 80% of which are singletons. These data originate in a study of shared clonotypes between healthy human individuals. Study-wide results and limits: Clonotype sharing among donors, it was expected, would be affected by sequencing depth. Relative to clonotypes present in all four donors, those not shared had lower generation probabilities.

Caucasian adults living in Nashville, Tennessee, provided all samples. The chain recombines TRBV5-1 with TRBJ2-5; unclear D gene. The origin of this receptor is a man younger than 35 in good health. Some clones in this sample may be carry-over from other donors' samples. Input material: memory CD4+ T cells from PBMCs. The sample's subset: CD45RA-negative fraction. CDR3 nucleotide sequence: TGCGCCAGCAGCTTGGGTGCAGGAAGCCAAGAGACCCAGTACTTC. Its protein product is CASSLGAGSQETQYF.